This T cell receptor (beta chain) was identified during a study of OX40 agonist ivuxolimab in advanced cancers. Study findings and constraints: Clonal expansion in partial responders at 0.1-3.0 mg/kg ranked among the lowest. Expanded clones tended on average to be more numerous among CD8+ T cells than CD4+.

Produced via immunoSEQ multiplex PCR; TCRdb's table is partial and in-frame only. This sample carries under 50,000 clones, over 80% of them seen once, and the ten largest clones take under 35%. Trimming removed 0 bases at V and 3 bases at J, with 6 bases between. CDR1 and CDR2 (germline): SSHAT, FNYEAQ (reference sequence). The CDR3 runs 13 residues. Autoimmune disease history or systemic immunosuppression disqualified patients. Worth noting for this clone: Its antigen is unknown.

The material sequenced was CD4+ or CD8+ T cells sorted from blood, taken in a trial of the OX40 agonist ivuxolimab. This chain links TRBV7-7 with TRBJ2-7, with D hard to call. This sequence was found in an adult with an advanced solid tumor such as melanoma, head and neck, liver or kidney cancer. The CDR3 loop reads CASSLADIYEQYF. CDR3 nucleotides: TGTGCCAGCAGCTTAGCTGATATCTACGAGCAGTACTTC.